These 8 T cell receptor beta chains share one sample of origin, sequenced in a study of cytomegalovirus exposure and HLA in healthy donors. Here immunoSEQ multiplex PCR was the method, and the copy in TCRdb shows in-frame clones only, minus some. Altogether under 150,000 clones are present, around 90% being singletons, with the ten largest covering around 10%. The specimen was PBMCs. All receptors derive from a man aged 18 to 30 in good health and CMV-seropositive.

The chain couples TRBV28 to TRBJ2-5; 7 bases agree with TRBD1. CDR3 size: 13 residues. V dropped 5 bases and J dropped 3; count of bases not matched to a gene: 3. Germline CDR1 MDHEN, CDR2 SYDVKM. The CDR3, as DNA: TGTGCCAGCAGTGGGACAGCGAAAGAGACCCAGTACTTC. The encoded protein is CASSGTAKETQYF.

The chain uses TRBV12-5 and TRBJ1-2; 12 nucleotides line up with TRBD1. The CDR3 has 15 amino acids. The germline gives CDR1 LGHNT, CDR2 FRNRAP. With 6 bases clipped from V and 8 bases from J, the junction kept 10 bases outside the gene matches. The CDR3 loop is CASGPTGQGAGGYTF. The CDR3 region has the DNA TGTGCTAGTGGCCCGACGGGACAGGGGGCAGGGGGCTACACCTTC.

The rearrangement links TRBV11-3 to TRBJ2-1, with D possibly TRBD2 on 6 matching bases. This CDR3 is built from 18 residues. CDR1 and CDR2 from the germline V gene are SGHNT and YENEEA. The ends were cut back, 0 bases at V and 0 bases at J, with 15 bases in the middle. This CDR3 reads CASSLDLPEGSSYNEQFF. The CDR3 region has the DNA TGTGCCAGCAGCTTAGATCTGCCGGAGGGATCCTCCTACAATGAGCAGTTCTTC.

J is TRBJ1-4 and V is TRBV7-9; TRBD1 is a possible D gene (6 bases). Germline V gene sequence: CDR1 SEHNR, CDR2 FQNEAQ (reference sequence). This CDR3 spans 14 amino acids. V was shortened by 1 base and J by 12 bases, with 15 bases between the two germline ends. In DNA form, the CDR3 reads TGTGCCAGCAGCTTAGAGGACAGCGGTACGGAACTGTTTTTT. Its protein product is CASSLEDSGTELFF.

The gene calls are TRBV5-6 and TRBJ2-2; 8 nucleotides agree with TRBD1. CDR1 and CDR2 from the germline V gene are SGHDT and YYEEEE. This CDR3 comprises 14 residues. J gave up 7 bases and V 3 bases, and 5 bases lay outside the gene matches. The DNA of the CDR3 is TGTGCCAGCAGCTCCCAACAGGGGGTCGGGGAGCTGTTTTTT. Translating it yields CASSSQQGVGELFF.

The chain links TRBV28 to TRBJ2-1; D not certain. The CDR3 has 13 residues. Germline values: CDR1 MDHEN, CDR2 SYDVKM. V lost 7 bases and J 10 bases, leaving 17 bases between the germline ends. CDR3 nucleotides: TGTGCCAGCACCTCCTTGCTCGGTTGGGAGCAGTTCTTC. Its protein is CASTSLLGWEQFF.

This clone was detected a few times. This rearrangement joins TRBV2 to TRBJ1-5, with a weak D call TRBD1 (5 bases). Germline CDR1 is SNHLY and CDR2 is FYNNEI. This CDR3 region has 13 residues. Trimming stripped 4 bases from V and 3 bases from J, with 7 bases between. The CDR3 bases are TGTGCCAGCAGTGGACAGTACAATCAGCCCCAGCATTTT. Its protein product is CASSGQYNQPQHF. The variable domain in full, with the rest retrieved from reference TRBV2 and TRBJ1-5, is EPEVTQTPSHQVTQMGQEVILRCVPISNHLYFYWYRQILGQKVEFLVSFYNNEISEKSEIFDDQFSVERPDGSNFTLKIRSTKLEDSAMYFCASSGQYNQPQHFGDGTRLSIL.

The V call is TRBV9, the J call TRBJ2-5, with 15 bases fitting TRBD2. Germline V gene lookup returns CDR1 SGDLS and CDR2 YYNGEE. The CDR3 is made up of 19 amino acids. Germline trimming cut 3 bases from V and 5 bases from J; bases unmatched to any gene: 14. The CDR3 region is CASSASAGLAGGRWETQYF. CDR3 nucleotide sequence: TGTGCCAGCAGCGCTAGTGCTGGACTAGCGGGGGGGAGGTGGGAGACCCAGTACTTC. The whole variable domain, remainder taken from reference TRBV9 and TRBJ2-5, is DSGVTQTPKHLITATGQRVTLRCSPRSGDLSVYWYQQSLDQGLQFLIQYYNGEERAKGNILERFSAQQFPDLHSELNLSSLELGDSALYFCASSASAGLAGGRWETQYFGPGTRLLVL.